One and the same sample provided the 29 T cell receptor beta chains below, sequenced in a study of Ad26.COV2.S vaccination and SARS-CoV-2 variants. Clones were read by immunoSEQ multiplex PCR, and TCRdb kept only the in-frame ones, dropping some. The repertoire has roughly 380,000 clones, around nine tenths of them found once; the top ten carry about 3.4%. Regarding treatment: about 20 received Ad26.COV2.S at low or high dose, single or two shots; 5 received placebo; per-sample allocation not given. Material that was analyzed had been drawn on day 63 after the first vaccine or placebo injection. The source material was peripheral blood, sampled in a trial of Ad26.COV2.S vaccine versus placebo. These receptors all stem from a person aged 18-65 years who received the Ad26.COV2.S COVID-19 vaccine or a placebo.

The chain joins TRBV23-1 to TRBJ2-1, with D possibly matching TRBD1 (7 bases). TRBV23-1 falls under the ORF class, with uncertain function. The CDR3 contains 14 residues. The V end was cut by 8 bases, the J end by 5 bases, with 16 bases between. In DNA, the CDR3 is TGCGCCAGCCTATCAGGGGGAGGTAACAATGAGCAGTTCTTC. Amino acids: CASLSGGGNNEQFF.

The V and J genes are TRBV7-3 and TRBJ2-1; 9 nucleotides agree with TRBD1. Trimming removed 5 bases from V and 7 bases from J; junction bases left unmatched: 12. The length of the CDR3 is 16 residues. Germline loops: CDR1 SGHTA, CDR2 FQGTGA. This chain's CDR3 is CASSATGTGIENEQFF. The CDR3 DNA is TGTGCCAGCAGCGCAACCGGGACAGGGATCGAGAATGAGCAGTTCTTC.

This chain joins TRBV5-1 and TRBJ2-7; 12 bases are a match to TRBD2. CDR1 SGHRS and CDR2 YFSETQ come from the germline V gene. The CDR3 totals 15 residues. V shed 3 bases, J shed 4 bases, and the junction held 5 bases outside the gene matches. Here the CDR3 DNA reads TGCGCCAGCAGCTCTGAACTAGCGGGGGGTTACGAGCAGTACTTC. Translating it yields CASSSELAGGYEQYF.

The V gene is TRBV6-4, the J gene TRBJ2-1, with a possible D match to TRBD1 (5 bases). This CDR3 spans 14 amino acids. Per the germline V gene, CDR1 is MRHNA and CDR2 is SNTAGT. V lost 3 bases to trimming and J lost 3 bases, with 9 bases between them. The CDR3 DNA reads as TGTGCCAGCAGTGAGGCAGGGTACTACAATGAGCAGTTCTTC. It is translated as CASSEAGYYNEQFF.

The chain carries TRBV7-3 and TRBJ2-1; D is unclear. The CDR3 spans 13 residues. Trimming left V 5 bases short and J 7 bases short, with 12 bases between. CDR1 is SGHTA, CDR2 FQGTGA, per germline. The DNA of the CDR3 is TGTGCCAGCAGCCACGGTTCGGGTAATGAGCAGTTCTTC. It yields the protein CASSHGSGNEQFF.

V gene TRBV28 combines with J gene TRBJ1-3, with D unresolved. Between the trimmed V and J ends, which lost 3 bases and 0 bases, there was a span of 9 bases. Germline CDR1 MDHEN, CDR2 SYDVKM. This CDR3 contains 15 residues. CDR3 coding DNA: TGTGCCAGCAGTTTTAAGAGAGACTCTGGAAACACCATATATTTT. It is translated as CASSFKRDSGNTIYF.

The sample holds one count of this clone. The chain carries TRBV6-1 and TRBJ2-6; D gene ambiguous. CDR3 length: 16 residues. Germline V gene lookup returns CDR1 MNHNS and CDR2 SASEGT. Trimming took 3 bases from V and 0 from J, leaving 9 bases between them. The CDR3 coding sequence is TGTGCCAGCAGTGAGTCCCAGTACTCTGGGGCCAACGTCCTGACTTTC. Encoded protein: CASSESQYSGANVLTF.

The chain joins TRBV5-5 to TRBJ2-2, with D tentatively TRBD1 (5 bases). Germline V CDR1 and CDR2: SGHKS, YYEKEE (reference sequence). This CDR3 comprises 13 residues. The V end lost 3 bases, the J end lost 6 bases, and 9 bases lay between the germline ends. For the CDR3, the DNA is TGTGCCAGCAGCTCAGGGTTTTCCGGGGAGCTGTTTTTT. Its translation is CASSSGFSGELFF.

The V and J genes are TRBV7-3 and TRBJ1-6, with D unresolved. Deletions cut 2 bases from V and 8 bases from J, with 10 bases between. The CDR3 consists of 14 residues. Germline values: CDR1 SGHTA, CDR2 FQGTGA. The CDR3 protein is CASSLAGGDSPLHF. CDR3 in DNA: TGTGCCAGCAGCTTAGCCGGCGGGGATTCACCCCTCCACTTT. The whole variable domain, remainder taken from reference TRBV7-3 and TRBJ1-6, is GAGVSQTPSNKVTEKGKYVELRCDPISGHTALYWYRQSLGQGPEFLIYFQGTGAADDSGLPNDRFFAVRPEGSVSTLKIQRTERGDSAVYLCASSLAGGDSPLHFGNGTRLTVT.

This clone was counted only a few times. The rearrangement joins TRBV27 to TRBJ1-5, with D possibly being TRBD1 (6 bases). CDR1 MNHEY and CDR2 SMNVEV come from the germline V gene (reference sequence). V gave up 6 bases and J gave up 9 bases, with 15 bases separating them. This CDR3 region has 13 residues. The CDR3 nucleotides are TGTGCCAGCAGCAGACAGGCCCTGGGGCCCCAGCATTTT. This gives the protein CASSRQALGPQHF.

The chain recombines TRBV28 with TRBJ1-1; TRBD1 matches at 7 bases. Germline V CDR1 and CDR2: MDHEN, SYDVKM. The CDR3 has 14 amino acids. Germline trimming cut 7 bases from V and 0 bases from J; bases unmatched to any gene: 5. CDR3 protein: CASTLGQMNTEAFF. In nucleotides, the CDR3 is TGTGCCAGCACCTTGGGACAGATGAACACTGAAGCTTTCTTT.

The V call is TRBV6-5, the J call TRBJ1-1; D perhaps matches TRBD1 (5 bases). Trimming took 7 bases from V and 5 from J, leaving 11 bases between them. This CDR3 comprises 12 residues. The germline V gene encodes CDR1 MNHEY and CDR2 SVGAGI. CDR3 amino acids: CASNGGVTEAFF. Written as DNA, the CDR3 is TGTGCCAGCAACGGGGGGGTAACTGAAGCTTTCTTT.

The chain employs TRBV3-1 (or the pseudogene TRBV3-2) and TRBJ2-7, with D possibly TRBD2 on 5 matching bases. CDR3 length: 12 amino acids. V shed 8 bases and J shed 4 bases, with 12 bases lying between them. The V gene's germline CDR1 is LGHDT and CDR2 YNNKEL (reference sequence). CDR3 in amino acids: CASRGPRYEQYF. The CDR3 DNA is TGTGCCAGCCGGGGTCCTAGGTACGAGCAGTACTTC.

The V gene is TRBV19, the J gene TRBJ2-2, with 9 positions matching TRBD2. Germline V CDR1 and CDR2: LNHDA, SQIVND (reference sequence). The CDR3 has 19 residues. With V trimmed by 0 bases and J by 3 bases, 11 bases remained unmatched. The CDR3 coding sequence is TGTGCCAGTAGTATAGAAGGGCATGGGGGACTAGCAGACACCGGGGAGCTGTTTTTT. This codes for CASSIEGHGGLADTGELFF.

The gene calls are TRBV28 and TRBJ2-7; possible D gene TRBD2, 5 bases. The CDR3 spans 15 residues. Trimming cost V 5 bases and J 7 bases, with 21 bases left between them. Germline assignment: CDR1 MDHEN and CDR2 SYDVKM. In DNA form, the CDR3 reads TGTGCCAGCAGTACCTCCGGGATCCCTACATTAGAGCAGTACTTC. It is translated as CASSTSGIPTLEQYF.

The rearrangement links TRBV25-1 to TRBJ2-1; D could derive from TRBD1 or TRBD2 (5 bases each). The V end lost 6 bases, the J end lost 7 bases, and 7 bases lay between the germline ends. From germline, CDR1 is MGHDK and CDR2 SYGVNS. This CDR3 region has 11 residues. The CDR3 spells CASRWGNEQFF. The CDR3, as DNA: TGTGCCAGCAGGTGGGGGAATGAGCAGTTCTTC.

The V call is TRBV6-2 or TRBV6-3, the J call TRBJ2-7; 7 bases align to TRBD1. Germline V gives CDR1 MNHEY, CDR2 SVGEGT. The CDR3 sequence is 15 residues long. V shed 2 bases and J 2 bases; nucleotides not matched to a gene: 6. In DNA form, the CDR3 reads TGTGCCAGCAGTTACCCCCCCGGGACAGCCTACGAGCAGTACTTC. Translating it yields CASSYPPGTAYEQYF.

The chain has TRBV2 and TRBJ1-2, with D uncertain. CDR3 size: 15 residues. V was trimmed by 2 bases and J by 2 bases, leaving 12 bases between them. Germline V gene data show CDR1 as SNHLY and CDR2 as FYNNEI. The CDR3 protein is CASSELKGGNYGYTF. The CDR3 DNA follows: TGTGCCAGCAGTGAATTGAAGGGAGGCAACTATGGCTACACCTTC.

V gene TRBV9 combines with J gene TRBJ1-6; the D is unclear. Germline CDR1 reads SGDLS; CDR2 reads YYNGEE. This CDR3 is built from 13 residues. Trimming pared 4 bases from V and 8 bases from J, leaving 10 bases between. Here the CDR3 DNA reads TGTGCCAGCAGCCCGGGCCTCCATTCACCCCTCCACTTT. Its protein product is CASSPGLHSPLHF. The full variable domain, in which reference TRBV9 and TRBJ1-6 provide the parts outside the CDR3, is DSGVTQTPKHLITATGQRVTLRCSPRSGDLSVYWYQQSLDQGLQFLIQYYNGEERAKGNILERFSAQQFPDLHSELNLSSLELGDSALYFCASSPGLHSPLHFGNGTRLTVT.

This chain links TRBV29-1 with TRBJ1-2, with D maybe TRBD1 (6 bases). CDR3 size: 14 residues. V lost 1 base to trimming and J lost 8 bases, with 17 bases between them. Germline V CDR1 and CDR2: SQVTM, ANQGSEA. The CDR3 spells CSVEGIWDTDGYTF. The CDR3 region has the DNA TGCAGCGTTGAAGGGATTTGGGACACCGACGGCTACACCTTC.

Written as DNA, the CDR3 is TGTGCCAGCAGCCTCGGACTACTCCAAGAGACCCAGTACTTC. Translating it yields CASSLGLLQETQYF. This chain uses TRBV3-1 (or the pseudogene TRBV3-2) with TRBJ2-5; possible D gene TRBD2, 6 bases. Trimming pared 4 bases from V and 1 base from J, leaving 10 bases between. CDR1 is LGHDT, CDR2 YNNKEL, per germline (reference sequence). CDR3 length equals 14 residues.

The V and J genes are TRBV6-2 or TRBV6-3 and TRBJ2-7; 9 nucleotides line up with TRBD2. Germline CDR1 MNHEY, CDR2 SVGEGT. The CDR3 runs 13 residues. V shed 5 bases, J shed 2 bases, and the junction held 1 base outside the gene matches. CDR3 sequence: CASSAGGTYEQYF. CDR3 nucleotides: TGTGCCAGCAGTGCGGGGGGGACCTACGAGCAGTACTTC.

This clone was detected only once. The CDR3 sequence is CAISGGGEETQYF. In DNA, the CDR3 is TGTGCCATCAGTGGTGGGGGGGAAGAGACCCAGTACTTC. The chain recombines TRBV10-3 with TRBJ2-5; 7 nucleotides agree with TRBD2. The CDR3 sequence is 13 residues long. Germline lookup yields CDR1 ENHRY and CDR2 SYGVKD. V shed 4 bases, J shed 3 bases, and the junction held 2 bases outside the gene matches.

A single count supports this clone. The chain combines TRBV3-1 (or the pseudogene TRBV3-2) with TRBJ2-3, with TRBD2 identical over 13 bases. The CDR3 is 17 residues long. With 5 bases clipped from V and 0 bases from J, the junction kept 5 bases outside the gene matches. Per the germline V gene, CDR1 is LGHDT and CDR2 is YNNKEL (reference sequence). In DNA form, the CDR3 reads TGTGCCAGCAGCTTCGGGACTAGCGGGACCAGCACAGATACGCAGTATTTT. Translating gives CASSFGTSGTSTDTQYF.

The chain couples TRBV5-1 to TRBJ1-2, with D uncertain. Germline V gene lookup returns CDR1 SGHRS and CDR2 YFSETQ. Trimming removed 4 bases at V and 7 bases at J, with 11 bases between. This CDR3 region has 12 residues. The CDR3 protein is CASSRDDRGYTF. Here the CDR3 DNA reads TGCGCCAGCAGCCGCGACGATCGTGGCTACACCTTC.

This chain uses TRBV10-3 with TRBJ2-1, with 9 bases identical to TRBD2. Trimming at V came to 10 bases and at J to 4 bases, leaving 11 bases not matched to a gene. Germline lookup yields CDR1 ENHRY and CDR2 SYGVKD. The CDR3 runs to 15 residues. CDR3 bases: TGTGCCACCGAGTCCAGACTAGCGGAATACAATGAGCAGTTCTTC. This translates into CATESRLAEYNEQFF.

CDR3 region: CAWMWDRNTEAFF. DNA for the CDR3: TGTGCCTGGATGTGGGACAGGAACACTGAAGCTTTCTTT. The rearrangement joins TRBV30 to TRBJ1-1, with 7 nucleotides matching TRBD1. This CDR3 comprises 13 residues. Germline V CDR1 and CDR2: GTSNPN, SVGIG (reference sequence). Trimming at V came to 4 bases and at J to 1 base, leaving 3 bases not matched to a gene.

This clone was counted a single time. The chain has TRBV6-2 or TRBV6-3 and TRBJ1-2, with no clear D. The CDR3 loop spans 14 amino acids. Germline CDR1 reads MNHEY; CDR2 reads SVGEGT. Trimming pared 0 bases from V and 6 bases from J, leaving 11 bases between. CDR3 nucleotides: TGTGCCAGCAGTTACTCTCCAGGCCTGAATGGCTACACCTTC. This codes for CASSYSPGLNGYTF.

Notes on this clone: This sample includes further DNA sequences coding for the same CDR3. The J gene is TRBJ2-7, the V gene TRBV5-1; 7 nucleotides align to TRBD1. V shed 0 bases, J shed 4 bases, and the junction held 4 bases outside the gene matches. The CDR3 spans 14 residues. Germline lookup yields CDR1 SGHRS and CDR2 YFSETQ. The CDR3 is CASSLGQGGYEQYF. Written as DNA, the CDR3 is TGCGCCAGCAGCTTGGGACAGGGTGGTTACGAGCAGTACTTC. Based on the CDR3 plus reference TRBV5-1 and TRBJ2-7, the full variable domain is KAGVTQTPRYLIKTRGQQVTLSCSPISGHRSVSWYQQTPGQGLQFLFEYFSETQRNKGNFPGRFSGRQFSNSRSEMNVSTLELGDSALYLCASSLGQGGYEQYFGPGTRLTVT.